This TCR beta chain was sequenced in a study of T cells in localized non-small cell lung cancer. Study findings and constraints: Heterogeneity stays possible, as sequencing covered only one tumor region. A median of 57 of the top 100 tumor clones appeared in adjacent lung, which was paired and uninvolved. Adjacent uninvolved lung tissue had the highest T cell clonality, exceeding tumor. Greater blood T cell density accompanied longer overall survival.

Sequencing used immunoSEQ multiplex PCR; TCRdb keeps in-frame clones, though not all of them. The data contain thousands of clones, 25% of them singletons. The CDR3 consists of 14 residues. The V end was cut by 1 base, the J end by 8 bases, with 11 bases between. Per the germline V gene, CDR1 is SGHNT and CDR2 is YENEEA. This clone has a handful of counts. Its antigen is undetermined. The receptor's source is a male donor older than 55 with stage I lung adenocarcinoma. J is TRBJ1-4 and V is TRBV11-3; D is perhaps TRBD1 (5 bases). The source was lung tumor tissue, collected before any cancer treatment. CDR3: CASSLGRVGEKLFF. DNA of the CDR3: TGTGCCAGCAGCTTAGGCAGGGTGGGGGAAAAACTGTTTTTT.